This T cell receptor beta chain was sequenced for a study of identical twins. Broader study findings: With abundant cord blood beta clonotypes, insertions were fewer; memory repertoires showed no such pattern. Cross-sectional statistical analysis was relied on for the conclusions, without the same donors being followed. Researchers caution that invariant MAIT and iNKT cells could partly confound zero-insertion analyses.

TCRdb passed the 5' RACE reads through MiXCR, listing each CDR3 protein once. This table has over 200,000 distinct CDR3 sequences, roughly 9.4% appearing once. Only a few counts were recorded for this clonotype. As yet, its antigen is unknown. This CDR3 contains 14 residues. Germline values: CDR1 SQVTM, CDR2 ANQGSEA. The V end lost 3 bases, the J end lost 6 bases, and 16 bases lay between the germline ends. Source material: memory (CD45RO+) T cells sorted from blood. The sequence came from a woman between 18 and 29 years old in good health. The genes are TRBV29-1 and TRBJ2-3; D perhaps matches TRBD2 (5 bases). The CDR3 region has the DNA TGCAGCGTTGATTTCCCCTTGGGGAGCGATACGCAGTATTTT. Translating it yields CSVDFPLGSDTQYF.